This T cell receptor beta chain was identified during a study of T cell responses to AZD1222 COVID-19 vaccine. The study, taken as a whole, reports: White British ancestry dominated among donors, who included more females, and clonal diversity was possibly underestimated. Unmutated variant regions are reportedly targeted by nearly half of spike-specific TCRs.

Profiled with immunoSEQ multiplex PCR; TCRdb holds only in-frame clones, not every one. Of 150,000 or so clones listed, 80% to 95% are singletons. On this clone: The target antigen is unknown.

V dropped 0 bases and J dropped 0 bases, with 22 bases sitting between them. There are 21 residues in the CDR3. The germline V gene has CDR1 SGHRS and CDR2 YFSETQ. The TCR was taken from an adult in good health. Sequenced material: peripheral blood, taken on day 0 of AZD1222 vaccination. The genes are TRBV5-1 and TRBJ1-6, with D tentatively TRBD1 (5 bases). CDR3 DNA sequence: TGCGCCAGCAGCTTGGTGGGACTTGAATATCCCATCGACTCCTATAATTCACCCCTCCACTTT. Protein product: CASSLVGLEYPIDSYNSPLHF. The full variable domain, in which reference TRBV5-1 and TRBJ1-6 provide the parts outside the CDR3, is KAGVTQTPRYLIKTRGQQVTLSCSPISGHRSVSWYQQTPGQGLQFLFEYFSETQRNKGNFPGRFSGRQFSNSRSEMNVSTLELGDSALYLCASSLVGLEYPIDSYNSPLHFGNGTRLTVT.